This T cell receptor beta chain is from a study of Graves' ophthalmopathy and Graves' hyperthyroidism. Study background: Hyperthyroidism was considered stable when no ophthalmopathy appeared within 18 months of follow-up.

On this clonotype: Its antigen is not identified.

The authors amplified TCR beta CDR3 regions from RNA transcripts. First-round RT-PCR relied on HTBI primers, and a second-round multiplex PCR came next. TCRdb recomputed calls from the multiplex PCR reads with MiXCR, one row per CDR3 protein. The sample lists around 1.1 million distinct CDR3 sequences, around a third occurring once. Study results and caveats: Blood also held most thyroid clonotypes expanded above 0.001 frequency. For predicting ophthalmopathy progression, the model had about 66% sensitivity and roughly 72% specificity.

Patients were diagnosed from clinical symptoms, serum thyroxine, TRAb, thyroid ultrasound and orbital computed tomography. This sequence originates from an adult man with Graves' hyperthyroidism. Specimen: peripheral blood or thyroid tissue (not recorded which).

The CDR3: CASSRDSPAREQYF. The CDR3 DNA reads as TGCGCCAGCAGCCGGGATTCCCCCGCCCGAGAGCAGTACTTC. The genes are TRBV5-1 and TRBJ2-7, with a tentative D call TRBD2 (5 bases). V gave up 4 bases and J gave up 7 bases, with 18 bases separating them. Germline V gene lookup returns CDR1 SGHRS and CDR2 YFSETQ. The CDR3 is 14 residues long.